This T cell receptor beta chain emerged from a study of OX40 agonist ivuxolimab in advanced cancers. V was cut by 0 bases and J by 3 bases, with 9 bases left in between. CDR1 MGHRA and CDR2 YSYEKL come from the germline V gene. This CDR3 comprises 15 residues. Generated by immunoSEQ multiplex PCR, the TCRdb table keeps only in-frame clones and is missing some. The sample holds tens of thousands of clones, over 70% seen once. The starting material was CD4+ or CD8+ T cells sorted from blood, obtained in a trial of the OX40 agonist ivuxolimab. The TCR sequence derives from an adult with an advanced solid tumor such as melanoma, head and neck, liver or kidney cancer. This chain joins TRBV4-1 and TRBJ1-5; D remains ambiguous. CDR3 in amino acids: CASSQEGKLNQPQHF. The CDR3 DNA follows: TGCGCCAGCAGCCAAGAGGGGAAACTCAATCAGCCCCAGCATTTT.